This note documents a single TCR beta chain sequence. Its cognate antigen is unknown. Generated by immunoSEQ multiplex PCR, the TCRdb table keeps only in-frame clones and is missing some. The data show over 150,000 clones, about 90% seen once. This entry belongs to a study of T cell responses to AZD1222 COVID-19 vaccine. Study information: Combined were second doses at about 4 or about 12 weeks.

Study-wide findings and caveats: The sample set comprised mostly white British donors with more females, and clonal diversity was possibly underestimated.

The CDR3 has 16 amino acids. Trimming shortened V by 5 bases and J by 4 bases, and 18 bases separated the two germline ends. Per germline, CDR1 LNHNV and CDR2 YYDKDF (reference sequence). The V gene is TRBV15, the J gene TRBJ1-5; D possibly corresponds to TRBD1 (5 bases). This clonotype originated in an adult in good health. The sequencing here drew on peripheral blood, taken on day 0 of AZD1222 vaccination. CDR3 nucleotides: TGTGCCACCAGCGGGACCGGGAGCTACGGTAATCAGCCCCAGCATTTT. Residues: CATSGTGSYGNQPQHF.